The 22 T cell receptor beta chains below come from one sample, sequenced in a study of blood T cell repertoires in COVID-19. Measured with immunoSEQ multiplex PCR; TCRdb has only the in-frame clones, and not every one. The table records roughly 65,000 clones, approximately 85% of them present only once. Material: peripheral blood. Source of these receptors: a woman at least 80 years old with active or convalescent COVID-19.

This chain connects TRBV30 to TRBJ2-2; D not resolved. This CDR3 contains 14 residues. Germline CDR1 GTSNPN, CDR2 SVGIG (reference sequence). Trimming shortened V by 0 bases and J by 4 bases, and 9 bases separated the two germline ends. The CDR3 loop reads CAWSVTGPTGELFF. DNA of the CDR3: TGTGCCTGGAGTGTAACGGGTCCCACCGGGGAGCTGTTTTTT.

The chain couples TRBV21-1 to TRBJ2-3; the table's D call TRBD1 went unverified against the DNA. TRBV21-1 is noted as a pseudogene. The CDR3 spans 16 residues. The CDR3 region has the DNA TGTGCCAGCAGCAAAGTGGAGACAGGGGTCACAGATACGCAGTATTTT. It is translated as CASSKVETGVTDTQYF.

CDR3 region: CASTRTEGLTYTF. Written as DNA, the CDR3 is TGTGCCAGCACCCGGACAGAGGGGTTAACCTACACCTTC. This chain joins TRBV6-5 and TRBJ1-2; a possible D gene is TRBD1 (6 bases). Germline CDR1 is MNHEY and CDR2 is SVGAGI. This CDR3 contains 13 residues. V was shortened by 7 bases and J by 10 bases, with 19 bases between the two germline ends.

V and J are TRBV7-8 and TRBJ2-7; 9 bases match TRBD2. In germline, CDR1 is SGHVS, CDR2 FQNEAQ. V lost 5 bases to trimming and J lost 0 bases; unmatched junction nucleotides: 5. The CDR3 totals 15 residues. In nucleotides, the CDR3 is TGTGCCAGCAGCCCGCGGGAGGGGAGCTCCTACGAGCAGTACTTC. This gives the protein CASSPREGSSYEQYF.

The V call is TRBV4-2, the J call TRBJ1-2, with 10 bases fitting TRBD1. V was clipped by 5 bases and J by 4 bases; unmatched bases: 7. CDR3 length: 15 amino acids. Germline assignment: CDR1 LGHNA and CDR2 YNFKEQ. CDR3: CASSGRDRGAYGYTF. In DNA form, the CDR3 reads TGTGCCAGCAGCGGCCGGGACAGGGGTGCCTATGGCTACACCTTC.

This clone was seen just once. The chain recombines TRBV7-2 with TRBJ2-1; D gene unclear. Trimming stripped 1 base from V and 7 bases from J, with 17 bases between. The CDR3 sequence is 16 residues long. CDR1 and CDR2 (germline): SGHTA, FQGNSA. The DNA for the CDR3 is TGTGCCAGCAGCTTAGAGTTGGCGTCAGAACTAAATGAGCAGTTCTTC. Protein: CASSLELASELNEQFF. Combining the CDR3 with reference TRBV7-2 and TRBJ2-1 gives the whole variable domain GAGVSQSPSNKVTEKGKDVELRCDPISGHTALYWYRQSLGQGLEFLIYFQGNSAPDKSGLPSDRFSAERTGGSVSTLTIQRTQQEDSAVYLCASSLELASELNEQFFGPGTRLTVL.

The chain's CDR3 is CASSQVGRGGQNEQFF. CDR3 coding DNA: TGTGCCAGCAGCCAAGTAGGGCGGGGGGGCCAGAATGAGCAGTTCTTC. The rearrangement joins TRBV14 to TRBJ2-1; 9 nucleotides match TRBD2. There are 16 residues in the CDR3. V was clipped by 1 base and J by 7 bases; unmatched bases: 8. Germline V lookup: CDR1 SGHDN, CDR2 FVKESK. Full variable domain (missing parts from reference TRBV14 and TRBJ2-1): EAGVTQFPSHSVIEKGQTVTLRCDPISGHDNLYWYRRVMGKEIKFLLHFVKESKQDESGMPNNRFLAERTGGTYSTLKVQPAELEDSGVYFCASSQVGRGGQNEQFFGPGTRLTVL.

The chain joins TRBV24-1 to TRBJ2-7, with 12 nucleotides matching TRBD1. Germline lookup yields CDR1 KGHDR and CDR2 SFDVKD. The CDR3 has 17 residues. Unmatched junction bases numbered 5, after V lost 3 bases and J lost 0 bases. The CDR3 region has the DNA TGTGCCACCAGTGATGGGACAGGGGGCACTGCCTCCTACGAGCAGTACTTC. This codes for CATSDGTGGTASYEQYF.

The V call is TRBV6-2 or TRBV6-3, the J call TRBJ2-7; 7 bases are a match to TRBD1. V was pared by 5 bases and J by 5 bases, with 6 bases of the junction left unmatched. This CDR3 has 13 amino acids. Germline V gene sequence: CDR1 MNHEY, CDR2 SVGEGT. Here the CDR3 DNA reads TGTGCCAGCAGTCCCCTTACAGGGGACGAGCAGTACTTC. It codes for CASSPLTGDEQYF.

The CDR3 bases are TGTGCCAGCAGTTCGGGGGGCAGGGGGCCCGGTGGCTATGGCTACACCTTC. Its translation is CASSSGGRGPGGYGYTF. The chain employs TRBV28 and TRBJ1-2; 8 bases align to TRBD1. This CDR3 has 17 residues. Germline CDR1 and CDR2: MDHEN and SYDVKM. V was pared by 4 bases and J by 4 bases, with 14 bases of the junction left unmatched.

In nucleotides, the CDR3 is TGCGCCAGGCCTGACGGGACAGAGGGTACTGGGCCGCAGTATTTT. As protein: CARPDGTEGTGPQYF. This rearrangement joins TRBV10-1 to TRBJ2-3; 7 bases agree with TRBD1. V was clipped by 9 bases and J by 10 bases; unmatched bases: 19. Germline-derived CDR1 and CDR2 are WNHNN and SYGVQD (reference sequence). The CDR3 totals 15 residues.

This chain connects TRBV6-5 to TRBJ2-7; 7 bases agree with TRBD2. Germline lookup yields CDR1 MNHEY and CDR2 SVGAGI. V was pared by 6 bases and J by 5 bases, with 10 bases of the junction left unmatched. The CDR3 totals 14 residues. The CDR3 nucleotides read TGTGCCAGCAGGTTAAGCGGGGAGATCCACGAGCAGTACTTC. Translated: CASRLSGEIHEQYF.

The J gene is TRBJ2-1, the V gene TRBV3-1 (or the pseudogene TRBV3-2); D remains ambiguous. V dropped 3 bases and J dropped 11 bases, with 8 bases sitting between them. CDR3 length: 11 residues. The germline gives CDR1 LGHDT, CDR2 YNNKEL (reference sequence). The CDR3 spells CASSQLLQQFF. In DNA form, the CDR3 reads TGTGCCAGCAGCCAGCTACTTCAGCAGTTCTTC.

The chain recombines TRBV18 with TRBJ2-3; weak D call: TRBD1 (5 bases). The V end lost 2 bases, the J end lost 3 bases, and 6 bases lay between the germline ends. Germline V gives CDR1 KGHSH, CDR2 LQKENI. The CDR3 runs to 13 residues. The CDR3: CASSPSGTDTQYF. The CDR3 DNA reads as TGTGCCAGCTCACCATCAGGGACAGATACGCAGTATTTT.

The chain combines TRBV3-1 (or the pseudogene TRBV3-2) with TRBJ2-7; 8 nucleotides align to TRBD2. V trimming: 1 base; J trimming: 2 bases; junction bases outside the gene matches: 4. Per germline, CDR1 LGHDT and CDR2 YNNKEL (reference sequence). The CDR3 length is 15 residues. CDR3 loop: CASSQGTSGPYEQYF. The CDR3 DNA follows: TGTGCCAGCAGCCAAGGAACTAGCGGCCCCTACGAGCAGTACTTC.

This sequence joins TRBV18 and TRBJ2-7; a weak D match, TRBD1 (6 bases). V dropped 2 bases and J dropped 5 bases, with 13 bases sitting between them. CDR3 length equals 14 residues. Germline V CDR1 and CDR2: KGHSH, LQKENI. In nucleotides, the CDR3 is TGTGCCAGCTCACCAAACAGGGCTGTAGACGAGCAGTACTTC. Translating gives CASSPNRAVDEQYF.

This sequence joins TRBV7-2 and TRBJ2-5, with no clear D. The CDR3 length is 14 residues. Trimming pared 7 bases from V and 1 base from J, leaving 13 bases between. Germline V gene sequence: CDR1 SGHTA, CDR2 FQGNSA. The CDR3 is CASIPSGAQETQYF. The CDR3 DNA is TGTGCCAGCATCCCCAGTGGAGCCCAAGAGACCCAGTACTTC.

V usage is TRBV9 and J usage is TRBJ2-1, with 8 bases aligning to TRBD2. This CDR3 is 16 amino acids long. The ends lost 4 bases at V and 5 bases at J; junction bases unmatched: 11. The germline V gene has CDR1 SGDLS and CDR2 YYNGEE. The CDR3 sequence: CASSRAGGGPHNEQFF. The CDR3 DNA follows: TGTGCCAGCAGCCGGGCCGGGGGGGGCCCCCACAATGAGCAGTTCTTC.

The V gene is TRBV7-2, the J gene TRBJ2-2; D possibly corresponds to TRBD2 (7 bases). The ends were cut back, 2 bases at V and 4 bases at J, with 14 bases in the middle. This CDR3 region has 16 residues. Germline loops: CDR1 SGHTA, CDR2 FQGNSA. The CDR3 spells CASSLSRGAITGELFF. The CDR3 DNA follows: TGTGCCAGCAGCTTAAGTCGGGGGGCCATCACCGGGGAGCTGTTTTTT.

The J gene is TRBJ2-2, the V gene TRBV5-1; D is perhaps TRBD2 (5 bases). The CDR3 consists of 13 residues. Looked up from germline, CDR1 is SGHRS and CDR2 is YFSETQ. V gave up 5 bases and J gave up 4 bases, with 9 bases separating them. CDR3 sequence: CASRPGSTGELFF. The CDR3, as DNA: TGCGCCAGCAGGCCGGGAAGCACCGGGGAGCTGTTTTTT.

DNA for the CDR3: TGTGCCAGCAGCGTACTAGCGGGGGGGCCAGATACGCAGTATTTT. The encoded protein is CASSVLAGGPDTQYF. The chain links TRBV9 to TRBJ2-3, with 12 bases lining up with TRBD2. The CDR3 extends over 15 amino acids. The V and J ends lost 1 base and 4 bases, in that order; junction bases with no gene match: 1. Germline V CDR1 and CDR2: SGDLS, YYNGEE.

The rearrangement uses TRBV2 and TRBJ1-5, with D possibly TRBD1 on 6 matching bases. Germline CDR1 SNHLY, CDR2 FYNNEI. The length of the CDR3 is 15 residues. V shed 5 bases and J shed 5 bases, with 16 bases lying between them. This CDR3 reads CASSPGAGGHQPQHF. CDR3 nucleotides: TGTGCCAGCAGTCCTGGGGCTGGGGGCCATCAGCCCCAGCATTTT.